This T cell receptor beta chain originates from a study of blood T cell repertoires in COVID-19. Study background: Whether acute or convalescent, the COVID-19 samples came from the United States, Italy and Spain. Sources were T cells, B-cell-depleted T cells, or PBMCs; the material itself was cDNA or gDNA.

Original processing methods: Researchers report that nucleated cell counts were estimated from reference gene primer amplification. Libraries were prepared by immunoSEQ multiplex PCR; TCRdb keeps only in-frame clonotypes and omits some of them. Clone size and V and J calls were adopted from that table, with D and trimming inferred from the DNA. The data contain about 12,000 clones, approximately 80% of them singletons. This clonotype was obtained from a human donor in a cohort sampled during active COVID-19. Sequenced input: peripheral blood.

As DNA, the CDR3 is TGTGCCAGCAGCTCCTATGGCGACAGGGATGAAGAGCAGTTCTTC. It codes for CASSSYGDRDEEQFF. This chain uses TRBV9 with TRBJ2-1; the match to TRBD1 covers 7 bases. V shed 4 bases and J 10 bases; nucleotides not matched to a gene: 14. Germline CDR1 is SGDLS and CDR2 is YYNGEE. This CDR3 has 15 residues.